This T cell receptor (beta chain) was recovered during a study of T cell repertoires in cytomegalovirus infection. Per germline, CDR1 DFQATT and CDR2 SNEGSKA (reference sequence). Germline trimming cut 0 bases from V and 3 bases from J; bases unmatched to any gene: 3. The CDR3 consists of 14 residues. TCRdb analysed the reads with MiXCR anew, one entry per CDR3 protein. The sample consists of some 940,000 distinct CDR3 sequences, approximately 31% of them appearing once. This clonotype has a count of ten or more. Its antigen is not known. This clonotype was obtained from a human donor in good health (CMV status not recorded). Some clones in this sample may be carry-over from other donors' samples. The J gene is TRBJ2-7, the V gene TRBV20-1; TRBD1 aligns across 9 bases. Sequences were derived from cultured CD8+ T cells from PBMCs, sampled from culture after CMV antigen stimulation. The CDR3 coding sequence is TGCAGTGCTAGAGATTTGGGACAGGGCTACGAGCAGTACGTC. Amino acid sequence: CSARDLGQGYEQYV.